One and the same sample provided the 7 T cell receptor beta chains below, sequenced in a study of molecular identifiers for immune sequencing clone quantification (dated by TCRdb to 2017 to 2018). Library creation used PCR. Instrument on record: Illumina HiSeq 4000. Using fastp trimming at Q25 and MiXCR clonotype assembly, TCRdb reanalyzed the public sequencing data and kept in-frame beta chains. Each CDR3 protein gets just one entry, which takes the most common genes and DNA from the rows behind it. The table for this sample lists just under 650,000 distinct CDR3 sequences; around 20% of them were counted only once. The ten largest clonotypes hold 0.7% to 1% of the sample. Sequencing input: naive CD8+ T cells from blood, with Jurkat cell RNA spiked in. What the cell subset or site label conveys for this sample: FACS-sorted CD8+CD4-CCR7+CD45RA+ naive T cells. These receptors were taken from a human donor in good health. Some libraries in this study had Jurkat cell RNA spiked in.

This chain links TRBV28 with TRBJ1-2, with unresolved D. Trimming pared 1 base from V and 7 bases from J, leaving 10 bases between. The CDR3 loop spans 13 amino acids. CDR1 and CDR2 (germline): MDHEN, SYDVKM. The CDR3 nucleotides read TGTGCCAGCAGTTTATTACAGTGGACTGGCTACACCTTC. Its translation: CASSLLQWTGYTF.

The chain is built from TRBV6-5 and TRBJ2-2, with D maybe TRBD1 (6 bases). Germline CDR1 reads MNHEY; CDR2 reads SVGAGI. Trimming cost V 6 bases and J 1 base, with 9 bases left between them. This CDR3 is 14 amino acids long. Here the CDR3 reads CASRTGQNTGELFF. The CDR3, as DNA: TGTGCCAGCAGAACGGGACAGAACACCGGGGAGCTGTTTTTT.

This chain links TRBV6-2 or TRBV6-3 with TRBJ1-1; the match to TRBD1 covers 8 bases. Germline trimming cut 0 bases from V and 1 base from J; bases unmatched to any gene: 7. Germline assignment: CDR1 MNHEY and CDR2 SVGEGT. This CDR3 has 17 amino acids. CDR3 sequence reads: CASSYSRQGAWNTEAFF. The CDR3 bases are TGTGCCAGCAGTTACTCTAGGCAGGGGGCTTGGAACACTGAAGCTTTCTTT.

Comment on this clonotype: This clone may be a read error of a much larger clone one base away. The chain couples TRBV6-5 to TRBJ1-1; D is perhaps TRBD1 (6 bases). Germline V gives CDR1 MNHEY, CDR2 SVGAGI. This CDR3 comprises 13 residues. CDR3 amino acids: CASSYGQWTGAFF. The CDR3 DNA is TGTGCCAGCAGTTACGGACAGTGGACTGGAGCTTTCTTT.

Concerning this clonotype itself: Since a much larger clone is just one base distant, this may be a read error. V gene TRBV4-1 combines with J gene TRBJ1-5; D perhaps matches TRBD1 (5 bases). The CDR3 extends over 15 amino acids. The germline V gene has CDR1 MGHRA and CDR2 YSYEKL. The CDR3, as DNA: TGCGCCAGCAGCCCCGGGACCGAAAGCAATCAGCTCCAGCATTTT. This encodes CASSPGTESNQLQHF.

This clonotype was seen repeatedly, ten times or more. The genes are TRBV5-5 and TRBJ1-1, with TRBD1 matching 11 bases. Per the germline V gene, CDR1 is SGHKS and CDR2 is YYEKEE (reference sequence). Trimming cost V 4 bases and J 0 bases; bases outside gene matches: 8. CDR3 length equals 17 residues. The CDR3 loop is CASSAPGQGVLNTEAFF. CDR3 nucleotides: TGTGCCAGCAGCGCTCCGGGACAGGGGGTTTTGAACACTGAAGCTTTCTTT.

This clonotype was picked up many times. V gene TRBV6-6 combines with J gene TRBJ2-2; D might be TRBD2 (6 bases). Trimming pared 10 bases from V and 8 bases from J, leaving 8 bases between. The CDR3 sequence is 10 residues long. Germline CDR1 MNHNY, CDR2 SVGAGI (reference sequence). The CDR3 sequence is CAIAGGELFF. CDR3 sequence (DNA): TGTGCCATCGCGGGGGGGGAGCTGTTTTTT.